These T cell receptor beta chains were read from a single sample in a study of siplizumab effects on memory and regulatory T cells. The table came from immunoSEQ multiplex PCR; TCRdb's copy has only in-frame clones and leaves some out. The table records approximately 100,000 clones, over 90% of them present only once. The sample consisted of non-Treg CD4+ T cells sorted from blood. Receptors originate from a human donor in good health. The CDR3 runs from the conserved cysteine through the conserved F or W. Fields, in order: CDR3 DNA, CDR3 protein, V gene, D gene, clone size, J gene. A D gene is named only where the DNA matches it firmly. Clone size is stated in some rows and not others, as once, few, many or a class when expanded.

TGTGCCAGCAGCTTAGAGGTAGCGGGGCGGGAGCAGTACTTC | CASSLEVAGREQYF | TRBV7-2 | TRBD2 | NA | TRBJ2-7
TGTGCCAGCAGTGAACTATACGAGCAGTACTTC | CASSELYEQYF | TRBV6-1 | NA | NA | TRBJ2-7
TGTGCCAGCAGCCAAGAAGGCAGGGCCGAGCAGTACTTC | CASSQEGRAEQYF | TRBV14 | NA | once | TRBJ2-7
TGTGCCAGTAGTCCGTCCGGCGGGGTCGGAGGCGAAAAACTGTTTTTT | CASSPSGGVGGEKLFF | TRBV19 | NA | NA | TRBJ1-4
TGCAGTGCATCACAAGAGACCCAGTACTTC | CSASQETQYF | TRBV20-1 | NA | NA | TRBJ2-5
TGTGCCAGTAGTAGAAAACAGGGAAATCAGCCCCAGCATTTT | CASSRKQGNQPQHF | TRBV19 | NA | NA | TRBJ1-5
TGTGCCAGTAGTCCGGGACTAGCGGGCACAGATACGCAGTATTTT | CASSPGLAGTDTQYF | TRBV19 | TRBD2 | once | TRBJ2-3
TGTGCCAGCAGCTTGGTGGGTAGTTTCTACGAGCAGTACTTC | CASSLVGSFYEQYF | TRBV5-5 | NA | NA | TRBJ2-7
TGCGCCAGCAGCCGATTTACAGGGGGCACTAATGAAAAACTGTTTTTT | CASSRFTGGTNEKLFF | TRBV5-1 | TRBD1 | NA | TRBJ1-4
TGTGCCAGCAGGAAGGACAGGGCCCACGAGCAGTACTTC | CASRKDRAHEQYF | TRBV6-1 | TRBD1 | NA | TRBJ2-7
TGTGCCAGCAGCCTCGGAGAGGGCCCCCTGAATGAAAAACTGTTTTTT | CASSLGEGPLNEKLFF | TRBV9 | NA | NA | TRBJ1-4
TGTGCCAGCAGGCCGGGACAGGGGACTTACGAGCAGTACTTC | CASRPGQGTYEQYF | TRBV2 | TRBD1 | NA | TRBJ2-7
TGTGCCAGCAGTTTACTTAGCCCGGGGACCCAGTACTTC | CASSLLSPGTQYF | TRBV28 | NA | NA | TRBJ2-5
TGTGCCAGCAGTTCAACCGGGACAAGAAAATTGGGTTATCAGCCCCAGCATTTT | CASSSTGTRKLGYQPQHF | TRBV27 | NA | NA | TRBJ1-5
TGCGCCAGCAGCCAATATGATTGGGGAGGCACAGATACGCAGTATTTT | CASSQYDWGGTDTQYF | TRBV4-1 | NA | once | TRBJ2-3
TGTGCCAGTAGTAAAGGGCTAGTGATAGCGAGCTCCTACAATGAGCAGTTCTTC | CASSKGLVIASSYNEQFF | TRBV19 | NA | NA | TRBJ2-1
TGTGCCTGGAGTGGGGGGGATACGCAGTATTTT | CAWSGGDTQYF | TRBV30 | NA | NA | TRBJ2-3
TGTGCTAGTGGTCCCCTGATTCGTGGACGTGGAAACACCATATATTTT | CASGPLIRGRGNTIYF | TRBV12-5 | NA | NA | TRBJ1-3
TGCAGCTTTCGGACGGCGAACACCGGGGAGCTGTTTTTT | CSFRTANTGELFF | TRBV29-1 | NA | NA | TRBJ2-2
TGTGCCAGCATCCCAGGGGGCACCACATCCTATGGCTACACCTTC | CASIPGGTTSYGYTF | TRBV28 | TRBD1 | NA | TRBJ1-2
TGCGCCAGCAGCCAAGATGGGCGGACTAATGAAAAACTGTTTTTT | CASSQDGRTNEKLFF | TRBV4-3 | NA | NA | TRBJ1-4
TGTGCCAGTAGTACAAGGGACGGGTGGACTGAAGCTTTCTTT | CASSTRDGWTEAFF | TRBV19 | NA | NA | TRBJ1-1
TGCAGCGTTGAGGATGTTGCGGGAGGCGGATGGGAGCAGTACTTC | CSVEDVAGGGWEQYF | TRBV29-1 | TRBD2 | NA | TRBJ2-7
TGTGCCACCAGCATCCCTGGCAGGGTGGGTCAGCCCCAGCATTTT | CATSIPGRVGQPQHF | TRBV15 | NA | NA | TRBJ1-5
TGTGCCAGCAGCTTTGGGATCAATCAGCCCCAGCATTTT | CASSFGINQPQHF | TRBV5-4 | NA | few | TRBJ1-5
TGTGCCAGCAGCTTGGGCGCTGGGCCGGCTAACTATGGCTACACCTTC | CASSLGAGPANYGYTF | TRBV5-6 | NA | NA | TRBJ1-2
TGTGCCTGGAGTGCGAGTCAGACAATGAGTGTGCAGTTCTTC | CAWSASQTMSVQFF | TRBV30 | NA | NA | TRBJ2-1
TGTGCCAGCAGCCAAGAGTTGTCTAGCGGGAGGTATCCCGATACGCAGTATTTT | CASSQELSSGRYPDTQYF | TRBV14 | TRBD2 | NA | TRBJ2-3
TGTGCCAGCAGCCAAGTCACCTTATTGTCTAACTATGGCTACACCTTC | CASSQVTLLSNYGYTF | TRBV14 | NA | NA | TRBJ1-2
TGTGCCAGCACAACTAGCGGGAGACATTATCGGGGCGAGCAGTACTTC | CASTTSGRHYRGEQYF | TRBV14 | TRBD2 | NA | TRBJ2-7
TGTGCCAGTATCGGGACAGTTGAAGCTTTCTTT | CASIGTVEAFF | TRBV19 | TRBD1 | NA | TRBJ1-1
TGCGCCAGCAGTTCAAGCGGGGATACGCAGTATTTT | CASSSSGDTQYF | TRBV10-1 | NA | once | TRBJ2-3
TGTGCCAGCAGCTTACCCACGTCAGGGGAGTACAATGAGCAGTTCTTC | CASSLPTSGEYNEQFF | TRBV7-3 | NA | NA | TRBJ2-1
TGTGCCTGGATACGGACTAACCTGGGGGATGAGCAGTTCTTC | CAWIRTNLGDEQFF | TRBV30 | NA | NA | TRBJ2-1
TGCGCCAGCAGCTTGGTCCTCGGGGACACTGAAGCTTTCTTT | CASSLVLGDTEAFF | TRBV5-1 | NA | NA | TRBJ1-1
TGTGCCAGCAGCTTAGCCCCGCGGGTGGCGGAAGAGACCCAGTACTTC | CASSLAPRVAEETQYF | TRBV7-8 | NA | once | TRBJ2-5
TGCAGCGTTGGCGGGACAGATAATTCACCCCTCCACTTT | CSVGGTDNSPLHF | TRBV29-1 | TRBD1 | NA | TRBJ1-6
TGCGCCAGCAGCTTACTAGCGGAGCGCAATGAGCAGTTCTTC | CASSLLAERNEQFF | TRBV5-1 | TRBD2 | NA | TRBJ2-1
TGTGCCAGCAGGTCCTCGACCGGGTTCTCTGGAAACACCATATATTTT | CASRSSTGFSGNTIYF | TRBV2 | NA | NA | TRBJ1-3
TGTGCCAGCTCACCGGGGCAGGGTGAGACTGAAGCTTTCTTT | CASSPGQGETEAFF | TRBV18 | NA | NA | TRBJ1-1
TGTGCCAGCAGCTTGCCGACTAATGAAAAACTGTTTTTT | CASSLPTNEKLFF | TRBV5-6 | NA | NA | TRBJ1-4
TGCGCCAGCAGCCAAGAGCTACATCGTCCCCACACTGAAGCTTTCTTT | CASSQELHRPHTEAFF | TRBV4-1 | NA | NA | TRBJ1-1
TGCGCCAGCAGCCAAGTACCCCTAAGGGACACTGAAGCTTTCTTT | CASSQVPLRDTEAFF | TRBV4-3 | NA | NA | TRBJ1-1
TGTGCCATCAGGGGGGACTCCTCCTACGAGCAGTACTTC | CAIRGDSSYEQYF | TRBV10-3 | NA | NA | TRBJ2-7
TGTGCCAGCAGCTTACAGAGGGGGTCGGAGACTACTGAAGCTTTCTTT | CASSLQRGSETTEAFF | TRBV7-8 | NA | NA | TRBJ1-1
TGTGCCAGCTCACCACGGCTGAGCAGGGAAGCTGAAGCTTTCTTT | CASSPRLSREAEAFF | TRBV18 | NA | NA | TRBJ1-1
TGTGCCAGCAGCCCCCCGGGAGAAATGGGCACAGATACGCAGTATTTT | CASSPPGEMGTDTQYF | TRBV7-9 | NA | few | TRBJ2-3
TGTGCCAGTAGTATAGCCGCGACAGTCCTCCAAGAGACCCAGTACTTC | CASSIAATVLQETQYF | TRBV19 | NA | NA | TRBJ2-5